These T cell receptor beta chains were read from a single sample in a study of T cell changes during pregnancy in multiple sclerosis. Produced via immunoSEQ multiplex PCR; TCRdb's table is partial and in-frame only. The table lists 90,000 to 130,000 clones, more than 85% of them singletons. The sample was peripheral blood, taken in the third trimester of pregnancy. The source of these receptors is a female donor with multiple sclerosis, enrolled in a pregnancy study. Both conserved end residues are part of each CDR3. A D gene is named only where the DNA matches it firmly. Size is stated for part of the rows, as once, few or many counts, or as a class when the clone is expanded.

NA | TRBJ2-2 | NA | TRBV5-4 | TGTGCCAGCAGCCTGGGGGCCCCGAACACCGGGGAGCTGTTTTTT | CASSLGAPNTGELFF
TRBD2 | TRBJ2-3 | NA | TRBV5-4 | TGTGCCAGCAGCTTGGGGGGTCGGGGGGTTTCAGGCACAGATACGCAGTATTTT | CASSLGGRGVSGTDTQYF
NA | TRBJ2-1 | NA | TRBV5-1 | TGCGCCAGCAGCTGGGACTCCTCCTACAATGAGCAGTTCTTC | CASSWDSSYNEQFF
TRBD2 | TRBJ2-7 | NA | TRBV10-1 | TGCGCCAGCAGTGAGGCGGGACTAGCGGGAGACTACGAGCAGTACTTC | CASSEAGLAGDYEQYF
NA | TRBJ1-2 | NA | TRBV2 | TGTGCCAGCAGTACCTCGCCAGGATATGGCTACACCTTC | CASSTSPGYGYTF
TRBD1 | TRBJ1-4 | NA | TRBV29-1 | TGCAGCGTTCCGACAGGGAACGTCGGGGTCCGGAATGAAAAACTGTTTTTT | CSVPTGNVGVRNEKLFF
NA | TRBJ1-4 | NA | TRBV7-6 | TGTGCCAGCAGCTTAAGAGGGGGAACTAATGAAAAACTGTTTTTT | CASSLRGGTNEKLFF
NA | TRBJ1-1 | NA | TRBV2 | TGTGCCAGCATCCAGAAGAGGGTGGGCCAGAACCCAGCTTTCTTT | CASIQKRVGQNPAFF
NA | TRBJ2-1 | NA | TRBV5-4 | TGTGCCAGCACCCAGGCGGGGAAGGGTGAGCAGTTCTTC | CASTQAGKGEQFF
NA | TRBJ2-3 | NA | TRBV9 | TGTGCCAGCAGCGTAGAAACTAGCTCTGATACGCAGTATTTT | CASSVETSSDTQYF
NA | TRBJ2-1 | NA | TRBV9 | TGTGCCAGCAGCGCCCTCGAGGGAGGATCCTACAATGAGCAGTTCTTC | CASSALEGGSYNEQFF
NA | TRBJ2-7 | NA | TRBV5-1 | TGCGCCAGCAGCCGATCCGGCGGGGGCCACTCCTACGAGCAGTACTTC | CASSRSGGGHSYEQYF
NA | TRBJ2-7 | NA | TRBV25-1 | TGTGCCAGCACGGGAACAGCCCCCTCCTACGAGCAGTACTTC | CASTGTAPSYEQYF
TRBD1 | TRBJ2-5 | NA | TRBV6-1 | TGTGCCAGCAGTGCATTGGGACAGAAACAAGAGACCCAGTACTTC | CASSALGQKQETQYF
TRBD2 | TRBJ2-7 | NA | TRBV5-1 | TGCGCCAGCAGCTTGAGCGGGGGGGCCGGATACGAGCAGTACTTC | CASSLSGGAGYEQYF
TRBD2 | TRBJ2-7 | NA | TRBV18 | TGTGCCAGCTCTCCGACCGGGACTACGAACGACGAGCAGTACTTC | CASSPTGTTNDEQYF
TRBD1 | TRBJ1-1 | NA | TRBV5-5 | TGTGCCAGCAGCTTAACATTCGGACAGGGTGTGAAGGAAGCTTTCTTT | CASSLTFGQGVKEAFF
TRBD2 | TRBJ2-7 | once | TRBV27 | TGTGCCAGCAGCCTTAGGGGACTAGTCTCCTACGAGCAGTACTTC | CASSLRGLVSYEQYF
NA | TRBJ1-6 | NA | TRBV2 | TGTGCCAGCAGTGAAAGGGGTAGGGAGGCTTCACCCCTCCACTTT | CASSERGREASPLHF
NA | TRBJ2-3 | NA | TRBV5-4 | TGTGCCAGCAGCAGGAGGCCAGGTTCCGCAGATACGCAGTATTTT | CASSRRPGSADTQYF
TRBD1 | TRBJ2-1 | once | TRBV5-1 | TGCGCCAGTGGGACAGGGGGGTACAATGAGCAGTTCTTC | CASGTGGYNEQFF
NA | TRBJ1-5 | NA | TRBV7-8 | TGTGCCAGCAACCGGGGGGGCTTGGAGCCCCAGCATTTT | CASNRGGLEPQHF
NA | TRBJ1-1 | NA | TRBV5-5 | TGTGCCAGCAGCTTGGTAGCAGGGTATGGCACTGAAGCTTTCTTT | CASSLVAGYGTEAFF
TRBD1 | TRBJ1-1 | few | TRBV6-5 | TGTGCCAGCAGTTACGACAGGGGGGGCACTGAAGCTTTCTTT | CASSYDRGGTEAFF
TRBD1 | TRBJ1-5 | NA | TRBV10-3 | TGTGCCATCAGTGAGCAGGGGGCGGGCAATCAGCCCCAGCATTTT | CAISEQGAGNQPQHF
NA | TRBJ2-3 | NA | TRBV11-2 | TGTGCCAGCAGAATCGGCACGGGTTCAGATACGCAGTATTTT | CASRIGTGSDTQYF
NA | TRBJ2-6 | once | TRBV19 | TGTGCCAGTAGTATAGGCCCCGGTAGCTCTGGGGCCAACGTCCTGACTTTC | CASSIGPGSSGANVLTF
NA | TRBJ1-2 | NA | TRBV9 | TGTGCCCCCTGCACAGGTAACTATGGCTACACCTTC | CAPCTGNYGYTF
TRBD1 | TRBJ1-1 | few | TRBV19 | TGTGCCAGTAGTATCCAGGGGGACACTGAAGCTTTCTTT | CASSIQGDTEAFF
TRBD2 | TRBJ2-3 | NA | TRBV7-3 | TGTGCCAGCAGCTCGGGACTAGCGGGAGGGAGGGATACGCAGTATTTT | CASSSGLAGGRDTQYF
NA | TRBJ1-2 | NA | TRBV7-2 | TGTGCCAGCAGCTTGTATAGTGGGGAGGGTAACTATGGCTACACCTTC | CASSLYSGEGNYGYTF
NA | TRBJ1-2 | NA | TRBV6-1 | TGTGCCAGCAGCTGGGAGCTCCCCCACTATGGCTACACCTTC | CASSWELPHYGYTF
TRBD1 | TRBJ2-6 | few | TRBV4-1 | TGCGCCAGCAGCCTGACAGGGAGTTCCTCTGGGGCCAACGTCCTGACTTTC | CASSLTGSSSGANVLTF
TRBD1 | TRBJ2-5 | NA | TRBV2 | TGTGCCAGCAGAGGGGGCCGCCAAGAGACCCAGTACTTC | CASRGGRQETQYF
TRBD2 | TRBJ2-5 | NA | TRBV5-1 | TGCGCCAGCAGCAGGGGAGGGGAGACCCAGTACTTC | CASSRGGETQYF
NA | TRBJ1-2 | NA | TRBV9 | TGTGCCAGCAGCGGAAGAACAGGGTCTGGCTACACCTTC | CASSGRTGSGYTF
TRBD2 | TRBJ2-1 | NA | TRBV28 | TGTGCCAGCAGCCAAACTAGCGGGGTTAACAATGAGCAGTTCTTC | CASSQTSGVNNEQFF
NA | TRBJ1-1 | NA | TRBV28 | TGTGCCAGCAGTTTATCTGGAGCGCAAGCTTTCTTT | CASSLSGAQAFF
TRBD1 | TRBJ2-2 | NA | TRBV27 | TGTGCCAGCAGGACCCCGGCGGGACAGGGGAATGTCGGGGAGCTGTTTTTT | CASRTPAGQGNVGELFF
NA | TRBJ2-1 | NA | TRBV19 | TGTGCCAGTAGTATAGGGGGGGGCCAGTACAATGAGCAGTTCTTC | CASSIGGGQYNEQFF
NA | TRBJ1-1 | NA | TRBV2 | TGTGCCAGCAGTGAATTGGGGGGGGACACTGAAGCTTTCTTT | CASSELGGDTEAFF
NA | TRBJ1-1 | NA | TRBV29-1 | TGCAGCGTCTCGCGGGCGTCGGACACTGAAGCTTTCTTT | CSVSRASDTEAFF
NA | TRBJ2-6 | NA | TRBV11-2 | TGTGCAGGTAGCGGCCCTGGGGCCAACGTCCTGACTTTC | CAGSGPGANVLTF
NA | TRBJ1-5 | NA | TRBV19 | TGTGCCAGTAGTATCGGTGCTAGCAATCAGCCCCAGCATTTT | CASSIGASNQPQHF
TRBD1 | TRBJ1-5 | once | TRBV6-1 | TGTGCCAGCAGACCGACAGGGAAGGGCAATCAGCCCCAGCATTTT | CASRPTGKGNQPQHF
NA | TRBJ1-1 | few | TRBV28 | TGTGCCAGCAGGAGGGGAGGTGAAGCTTTCTTT | CASRRGGEAFF
NA | TRBJ1-6 | NA | TRBV25-1 | TGTGCCAGCAGACAAAGCGGGAAGCCACAGTTTAATTCACCCCTCCACTTT | CASRQSGKPQFNSPLHF
NA | TRBJ2-7 | few | TRBV6-1 | TGTGCCAGCAGTGAAGCTAGGACAACGTACGAGCAGTACTTC | CASSEARTTYEQYF
NA | TRBJ1-1 | NA | TRBV19 | TGTGCCAGTAGTCCCCGGACAGAGAACACTGAAGCTTTCTTT | CASSPRTENTEAFF
NA | TRBJ2-1 | NA | TRBV13 | TGTGCCAGCAGCTCCTCATCCGGGGGTGGCCCCATCAATGAGCAGTTCTTC | CASSSSSGGGPINEQFF
TRBD1 | TRBJ2-3 | NA | TRBV5-4 | TGTGCCAGCAGCTCCGGGACAGTTCGAAATACGCAGTATTTT | CASSSGTVRNTQYF
NA | TRBJ1-2 | NA | TRBV30 | TGTGCCTGCACCCAGGGGCAGGGGACCTCCACCTTC | CACTQGQGTSTF
NA | TRBJ1-2 | NA | TRBV19 | TGTGCCAGTAGTCGGGGACAACGCTATGGCTACACCTTC | CASSRGQRYGYTF
TRBD1 | TRBJ1-1 | NA | TRBV4-2 | TGTGCCAGCAGCCAGCCCGGGACAGGGCTTGGTATGGGCACTGAAGCTTTCTTT | CASSQPGTGLGMGTEAFF